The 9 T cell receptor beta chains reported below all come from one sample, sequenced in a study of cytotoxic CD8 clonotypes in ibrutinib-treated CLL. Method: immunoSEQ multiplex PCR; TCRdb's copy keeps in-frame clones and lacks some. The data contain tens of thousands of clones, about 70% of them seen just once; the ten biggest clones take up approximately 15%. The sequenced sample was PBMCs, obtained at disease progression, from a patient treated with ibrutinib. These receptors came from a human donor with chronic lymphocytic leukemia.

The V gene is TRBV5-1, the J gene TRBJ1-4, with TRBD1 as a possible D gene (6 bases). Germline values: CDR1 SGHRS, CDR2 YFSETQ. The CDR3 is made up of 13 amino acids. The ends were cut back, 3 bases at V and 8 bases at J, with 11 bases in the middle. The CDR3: CASSSGTTEKLFF. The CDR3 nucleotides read TGCGCCAGCAGCTCCGGGACAACAGAAAAACTGTTTTTT.

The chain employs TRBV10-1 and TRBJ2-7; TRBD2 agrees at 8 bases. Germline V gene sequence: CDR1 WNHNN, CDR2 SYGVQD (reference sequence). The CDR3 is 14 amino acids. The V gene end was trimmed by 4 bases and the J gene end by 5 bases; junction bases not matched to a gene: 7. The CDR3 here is CASSAGTSRDEQYF. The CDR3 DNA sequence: TGCGCCAGCAGTGCCGGGACTAGTCGTGACGAGCAGTACTTC.

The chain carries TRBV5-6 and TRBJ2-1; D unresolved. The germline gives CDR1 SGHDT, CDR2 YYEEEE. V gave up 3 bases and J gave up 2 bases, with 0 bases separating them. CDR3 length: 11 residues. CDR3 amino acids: CASSSYNEQFF. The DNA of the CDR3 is TGTGCCAGCAGCTCCTACAATGAGCAGTTCTTC.

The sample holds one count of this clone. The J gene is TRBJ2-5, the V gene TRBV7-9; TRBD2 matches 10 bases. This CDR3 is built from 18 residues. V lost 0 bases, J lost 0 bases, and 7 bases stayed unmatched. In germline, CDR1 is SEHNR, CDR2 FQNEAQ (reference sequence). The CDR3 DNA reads TGTGCCAGCAGCTTAGCTATTCGGCTAGCGGGGGACCAAGAGACCCAGTACTTC. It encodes CASSLAIRLAGDQETQYF.

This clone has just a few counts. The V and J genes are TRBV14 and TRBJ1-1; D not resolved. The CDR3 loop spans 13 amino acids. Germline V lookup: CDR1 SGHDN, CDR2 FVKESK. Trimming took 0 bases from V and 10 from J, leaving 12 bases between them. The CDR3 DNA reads TGTGCCAGCAGCCAAGATGTTAGGGCTGGAGCTTTCTTT. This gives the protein CASSQDVRAGAFF.

In DNA, the CDR3 is TGTGCCTGGGTCGGGGGCCATAAAGAGACCCAGTACTTC. Residues: CAWVGGHKETQYF. The gene calls are TRBV30 and TRBJ2-5, with D perhaps matching TRBD1 or TRBD2 (6 bases each). CDR1 is GTSNPN, CDR2 SVGIG, per germline (reference sequence). The CDR3 is made up of 13 amino acids. Trimming took off 5 bases at V and 3 bases at J, with 13 bases between the two ends.

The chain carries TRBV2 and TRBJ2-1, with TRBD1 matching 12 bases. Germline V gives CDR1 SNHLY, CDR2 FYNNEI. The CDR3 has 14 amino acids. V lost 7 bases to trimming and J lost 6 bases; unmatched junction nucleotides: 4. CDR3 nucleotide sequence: TGTGCCAGCACCGGGACAGGGGGCTTCAATGAGCAGTTCTTC. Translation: CASTGTGGFNEQFF.

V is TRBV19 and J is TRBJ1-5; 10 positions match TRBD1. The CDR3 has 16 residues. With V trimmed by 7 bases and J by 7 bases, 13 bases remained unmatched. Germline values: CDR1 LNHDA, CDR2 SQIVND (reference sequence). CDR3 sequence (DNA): TGTGCCAGTACAAAGAAGGGACAGGGGTTTATACAGCCCCAGCATTTT. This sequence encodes CASTKKGQGFIQPQHF.

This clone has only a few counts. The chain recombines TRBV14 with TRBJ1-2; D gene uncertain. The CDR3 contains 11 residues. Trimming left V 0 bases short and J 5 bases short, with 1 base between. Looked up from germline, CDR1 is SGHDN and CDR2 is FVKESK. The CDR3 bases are TGTGCCAGCAGCCAAGATTATGGCTACACCTTC. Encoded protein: CASSQDYGYTF.